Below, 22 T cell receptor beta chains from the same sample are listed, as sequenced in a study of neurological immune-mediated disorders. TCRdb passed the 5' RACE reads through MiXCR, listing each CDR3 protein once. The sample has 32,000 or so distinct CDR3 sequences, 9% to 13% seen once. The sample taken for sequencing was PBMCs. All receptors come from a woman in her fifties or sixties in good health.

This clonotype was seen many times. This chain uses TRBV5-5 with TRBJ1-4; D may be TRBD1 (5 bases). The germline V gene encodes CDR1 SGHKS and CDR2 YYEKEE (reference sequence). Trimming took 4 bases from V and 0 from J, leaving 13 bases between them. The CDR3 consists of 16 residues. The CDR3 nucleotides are TGTGCCAGCAGCCTGGGGGGGAGCGCAACTAATGAAAAACTGTTTTTT. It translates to CASSLGGSATNEKLFF.

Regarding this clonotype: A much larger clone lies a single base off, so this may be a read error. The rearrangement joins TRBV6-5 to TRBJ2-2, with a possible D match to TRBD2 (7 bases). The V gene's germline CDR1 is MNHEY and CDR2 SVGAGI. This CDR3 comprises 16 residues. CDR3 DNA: TGTGACAGCAGTTACTCCCGCCGGGGGGCCTACGGGGAGCTGTTTTTT. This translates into CDSSYSRRGAYGELFF.

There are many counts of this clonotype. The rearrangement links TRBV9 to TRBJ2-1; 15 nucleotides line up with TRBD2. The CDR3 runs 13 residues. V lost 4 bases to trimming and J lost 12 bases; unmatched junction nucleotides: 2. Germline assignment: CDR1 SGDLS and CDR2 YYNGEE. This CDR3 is CASSSGLAGGQFF. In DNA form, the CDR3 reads TGTGCCAGCAGCTCGGGACTAGCGGGGGGGCAGTTCTTC.

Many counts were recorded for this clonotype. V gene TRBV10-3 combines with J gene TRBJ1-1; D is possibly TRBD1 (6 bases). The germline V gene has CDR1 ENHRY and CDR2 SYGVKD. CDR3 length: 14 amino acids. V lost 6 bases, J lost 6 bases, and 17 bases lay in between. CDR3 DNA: TGTGCCATCAGCGTAGGACAGCTGAGGTCTGAAGCTTTCTTT. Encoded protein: CAISVGQLRSEAFF.

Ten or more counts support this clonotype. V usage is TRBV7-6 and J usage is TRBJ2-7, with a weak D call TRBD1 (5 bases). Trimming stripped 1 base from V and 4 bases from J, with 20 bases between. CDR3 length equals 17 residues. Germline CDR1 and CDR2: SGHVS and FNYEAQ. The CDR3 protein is CASSLEVRGTFIYEQYF. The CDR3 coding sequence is TGTGCCAGCAGCTTAGAAGTTAGGGGAACATTTATTTACGAGCAGTACTTC. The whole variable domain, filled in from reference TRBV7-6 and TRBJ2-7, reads GAGVSQSPRYKVTKRGQDVALRCDPISGHVSLYWYRQALGQGPEFLTYFNYEAQQDKSGLPNDRFSAERPEGSISTLTIQRTEQRDSAMYRCASSLEVRGTFIYEQYFGPGTRLTVT.

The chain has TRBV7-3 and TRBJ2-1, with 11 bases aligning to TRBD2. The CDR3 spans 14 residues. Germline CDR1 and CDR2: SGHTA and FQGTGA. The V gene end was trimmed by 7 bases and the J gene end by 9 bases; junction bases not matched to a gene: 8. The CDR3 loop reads CASNPGTSGGEQFF. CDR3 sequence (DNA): TGTGCCAGCAACCCAGGTACTAGCGGGGGTGAGCAGTTCTTC.

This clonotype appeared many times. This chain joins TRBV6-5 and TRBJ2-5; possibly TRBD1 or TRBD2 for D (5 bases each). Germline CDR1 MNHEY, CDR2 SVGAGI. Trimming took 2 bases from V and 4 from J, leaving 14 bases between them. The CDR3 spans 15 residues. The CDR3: CASSYRDVWGETQYF. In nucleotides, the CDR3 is TGTGCCAGCAGTTACCGGGACGTATGGGGAGAGACCCAGTACTTC.

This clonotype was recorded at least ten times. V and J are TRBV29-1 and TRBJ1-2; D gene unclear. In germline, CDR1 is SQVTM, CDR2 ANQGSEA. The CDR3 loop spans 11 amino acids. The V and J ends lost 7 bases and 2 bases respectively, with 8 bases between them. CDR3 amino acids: CSALENYGYTF. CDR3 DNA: TGCAGCGCCTTGGAGAACTATGGCTACACCTTC.

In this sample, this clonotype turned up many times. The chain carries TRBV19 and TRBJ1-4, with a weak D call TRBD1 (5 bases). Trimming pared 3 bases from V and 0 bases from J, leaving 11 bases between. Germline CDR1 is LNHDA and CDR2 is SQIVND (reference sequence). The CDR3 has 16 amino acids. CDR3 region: CASSIRDISTNEKLFF. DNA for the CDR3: TGTGCCAGTAGTATCAGGGATATCTCAACTAATGAAAAACTGTTTTTT.

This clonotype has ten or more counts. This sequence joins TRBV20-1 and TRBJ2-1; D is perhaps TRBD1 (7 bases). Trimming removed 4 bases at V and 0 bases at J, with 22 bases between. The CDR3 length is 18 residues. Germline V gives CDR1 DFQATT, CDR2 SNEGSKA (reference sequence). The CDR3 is CSANLGRGDPSSYNEQFF. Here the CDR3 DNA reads TGCAGTGCTAATCTGGGCAGGGGGGACCCAAGCTCCTACAATGAGCAGTTCTTC.

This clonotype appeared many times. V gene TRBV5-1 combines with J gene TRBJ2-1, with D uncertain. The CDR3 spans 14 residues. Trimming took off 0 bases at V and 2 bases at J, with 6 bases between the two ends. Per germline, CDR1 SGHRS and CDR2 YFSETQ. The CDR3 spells CASSLDPPYNEQFF. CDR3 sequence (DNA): TGCGCCAGCAGCTTGGATCCCCCCTACAATGAGCAGTTCTTC.

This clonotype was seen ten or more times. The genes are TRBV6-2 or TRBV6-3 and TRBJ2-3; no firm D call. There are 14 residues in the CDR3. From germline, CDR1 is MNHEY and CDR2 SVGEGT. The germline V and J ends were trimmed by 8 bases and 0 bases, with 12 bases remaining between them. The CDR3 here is CASWARLSTDTQYF. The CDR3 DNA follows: TGTGCCAGCTGGGCTCGCTTGAGCACAGATACGCAGTATTTT.

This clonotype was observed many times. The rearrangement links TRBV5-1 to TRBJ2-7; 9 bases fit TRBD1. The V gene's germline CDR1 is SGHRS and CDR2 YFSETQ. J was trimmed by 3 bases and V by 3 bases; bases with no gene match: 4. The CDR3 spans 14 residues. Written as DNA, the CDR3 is TGCGCCAGCAGCTGGACAGGGGAAGGCTACGAGCAGTACTTC. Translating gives CASSWTGEGYEQYF. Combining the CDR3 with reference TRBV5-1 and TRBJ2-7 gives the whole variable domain KAGVTQTPRYLIKTRGQQVTLSCSPISGHRSVSWYQQTPGQGLQFLFEYFSETQRNKGNFPGRFSGRQFSNSRSEMNVSTLELGDSALYLCASSWTGEGYEQYFGPGTRLTVT.

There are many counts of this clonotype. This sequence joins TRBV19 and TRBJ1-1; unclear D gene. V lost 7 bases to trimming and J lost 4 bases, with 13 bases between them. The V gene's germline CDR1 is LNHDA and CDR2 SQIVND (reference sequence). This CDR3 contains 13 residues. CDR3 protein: CASTQYGVTEAFF. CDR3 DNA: TGTGCCAGTACCCAGTATGGCGTCACTGAAGCTTTCTTT.

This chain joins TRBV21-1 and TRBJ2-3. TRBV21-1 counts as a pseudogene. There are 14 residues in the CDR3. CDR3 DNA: TGTGCCAGCAGCAAACTTTACTTATTAGATACGCAGTATTTT. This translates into CASSKLYLLDTQYF.

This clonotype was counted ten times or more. CDR3 in amino acids: CASSWDRGRNTEAFF. The CDR3 DNA reads TGTGCCAGCAGTTGGGACAGGGGCCGGAACACTGAAGCTTTCTTT. The chain couples TRBV27 to TRBJ1-1; 10 positions match TRBD1. Germline V CDR1 and CDR2: MNHEY, SMNVEV (reference sequence). V gave up 4 bases and J gave up 1 base; unmatched junction bases: 3. The CDR3 sequence is 15 residues long.

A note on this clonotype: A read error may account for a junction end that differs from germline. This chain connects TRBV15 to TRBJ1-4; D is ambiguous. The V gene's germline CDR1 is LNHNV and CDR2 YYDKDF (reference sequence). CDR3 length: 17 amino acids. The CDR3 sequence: CVTSRFPARQSNEKLFF. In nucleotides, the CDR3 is TGTGTCACCAGCAGATTTCCGGCGAGGCAGTCTAATGAAAAACTGTTTTTT.

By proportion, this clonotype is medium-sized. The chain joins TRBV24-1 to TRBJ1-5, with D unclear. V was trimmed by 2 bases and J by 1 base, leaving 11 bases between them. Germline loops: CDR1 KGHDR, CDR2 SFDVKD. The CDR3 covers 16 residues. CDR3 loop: CATSDSGFGSNQPQHF. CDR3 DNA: TGTGCCACCAGTGATTCGGGGTTCGGGAGCAATCAGCCCCAGCATTTT.

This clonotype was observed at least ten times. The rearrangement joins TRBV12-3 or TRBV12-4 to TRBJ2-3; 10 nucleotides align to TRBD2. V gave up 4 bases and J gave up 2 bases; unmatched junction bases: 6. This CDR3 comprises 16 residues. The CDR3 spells CASSWSGGGSTDTQYF. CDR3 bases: TGTGCCAGCAGTTGGAGCGGGGGGGGCTCCACAGATACGCAGTATTTT.

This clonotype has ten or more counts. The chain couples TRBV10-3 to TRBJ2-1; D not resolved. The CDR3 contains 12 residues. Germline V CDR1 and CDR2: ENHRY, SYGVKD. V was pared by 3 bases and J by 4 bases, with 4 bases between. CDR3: CAISDRYNEQFF. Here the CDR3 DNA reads TGTGCCATCAGTGATCGATACAATGAGCAGTTCTTC.

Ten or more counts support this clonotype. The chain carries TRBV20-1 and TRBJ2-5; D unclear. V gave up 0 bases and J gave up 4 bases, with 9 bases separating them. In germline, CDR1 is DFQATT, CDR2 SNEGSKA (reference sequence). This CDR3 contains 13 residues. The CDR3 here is CSARDSEAETQYF. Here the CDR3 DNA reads TGCAGTGCTAGAGACAGCGAGGCAGAGACCCAGTACTTC.

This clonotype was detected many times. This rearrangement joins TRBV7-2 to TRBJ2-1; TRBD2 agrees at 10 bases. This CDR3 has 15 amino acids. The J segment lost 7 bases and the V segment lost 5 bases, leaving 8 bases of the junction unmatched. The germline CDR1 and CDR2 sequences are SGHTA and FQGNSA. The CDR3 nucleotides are TGTGCCAGCAGCCATACTAGCGGGGAAAGGAATGAGCAGTTCTTC. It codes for CASSHTSGERNEQFF.